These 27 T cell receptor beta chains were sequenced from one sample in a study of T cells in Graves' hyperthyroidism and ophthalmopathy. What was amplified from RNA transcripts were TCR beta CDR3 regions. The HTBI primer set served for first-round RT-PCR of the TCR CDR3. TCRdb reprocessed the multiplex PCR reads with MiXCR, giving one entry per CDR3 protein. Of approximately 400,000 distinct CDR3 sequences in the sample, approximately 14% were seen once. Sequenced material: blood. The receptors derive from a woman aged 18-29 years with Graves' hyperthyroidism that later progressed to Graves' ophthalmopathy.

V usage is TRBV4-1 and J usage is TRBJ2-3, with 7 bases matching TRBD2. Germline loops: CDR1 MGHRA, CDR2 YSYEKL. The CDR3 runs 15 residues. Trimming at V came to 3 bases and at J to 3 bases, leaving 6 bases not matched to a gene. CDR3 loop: CASSHRSGDTDTQYF. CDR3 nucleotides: TGCGCCAGCAGCCACCGGAGCGGGGATACAGATACGCAGTATTTT.

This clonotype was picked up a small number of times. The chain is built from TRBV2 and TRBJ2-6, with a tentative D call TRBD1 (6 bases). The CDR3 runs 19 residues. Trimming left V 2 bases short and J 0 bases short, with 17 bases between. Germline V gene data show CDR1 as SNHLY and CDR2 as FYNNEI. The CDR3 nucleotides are TGTGCCAGCAGTGAAAACCAGGGGAGCCCCTCCTCTGGGGCCAACGTCCTGACTTTC. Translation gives CASSENQGSPSSGANVLTF.

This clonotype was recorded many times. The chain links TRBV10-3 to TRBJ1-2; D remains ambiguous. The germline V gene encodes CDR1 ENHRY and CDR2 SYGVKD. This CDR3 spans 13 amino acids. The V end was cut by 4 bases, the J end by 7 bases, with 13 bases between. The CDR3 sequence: CAISAEAGGGYTF. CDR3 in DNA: TGTGCCATCAGTGCGGAGGCGGGAGGTGGCTACACCTTC.

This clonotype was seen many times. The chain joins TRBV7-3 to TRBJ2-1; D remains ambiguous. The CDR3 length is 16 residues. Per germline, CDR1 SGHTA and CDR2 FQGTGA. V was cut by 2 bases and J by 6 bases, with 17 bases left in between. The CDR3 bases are TGTGCCAGCAGCTTAGGCCATTCTAACCTTCCCAATGAGCAGTTCTTC. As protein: CASSLGHSNLPNEQFF. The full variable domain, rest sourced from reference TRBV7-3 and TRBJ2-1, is GAGVSQTPSNKVTEKGKYVELRCDPISGHTALYWYRQSLGQGPEFLIYFQGTGAADDSGLPNDRFFAVRPEGSVSTLKIQRTERGDSAVYLCASSLGHSNLPNEQFFGPGTRLTVL.

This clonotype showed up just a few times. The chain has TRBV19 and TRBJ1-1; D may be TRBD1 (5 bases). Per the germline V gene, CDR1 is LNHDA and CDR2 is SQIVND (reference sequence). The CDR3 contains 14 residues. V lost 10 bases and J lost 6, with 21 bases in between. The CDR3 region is CATKERQSGPEAFF. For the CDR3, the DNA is TGTGCCACCAAAGAGAGACAGTCTGGCCCTGAAGCTTTCTTT.

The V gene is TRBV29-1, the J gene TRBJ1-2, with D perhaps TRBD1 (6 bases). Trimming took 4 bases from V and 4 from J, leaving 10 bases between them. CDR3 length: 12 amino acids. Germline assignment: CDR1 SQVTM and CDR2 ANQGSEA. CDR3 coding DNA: TGCAGCGTTGTCCAGGGGACCTATGGCTACACCTTC. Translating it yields CSVVQGTYGYTF.

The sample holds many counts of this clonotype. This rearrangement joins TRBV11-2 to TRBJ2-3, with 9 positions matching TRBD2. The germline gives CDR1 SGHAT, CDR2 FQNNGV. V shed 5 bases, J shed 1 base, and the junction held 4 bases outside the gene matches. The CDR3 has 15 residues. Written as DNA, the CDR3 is TGTGCCAGCAGCCCTAGCGGGATAGGCACAGATACGCAGTATTTT. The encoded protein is CASSPSGIGTDTQYF.

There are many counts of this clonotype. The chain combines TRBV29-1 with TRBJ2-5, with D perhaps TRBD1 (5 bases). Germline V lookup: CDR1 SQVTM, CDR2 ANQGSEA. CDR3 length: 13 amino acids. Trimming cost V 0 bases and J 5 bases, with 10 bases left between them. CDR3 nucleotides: TGCAGCGTTGAAGAATGGCAGGGCGAGACCCAGTACTTC. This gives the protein CSVEEWQGETQYF.

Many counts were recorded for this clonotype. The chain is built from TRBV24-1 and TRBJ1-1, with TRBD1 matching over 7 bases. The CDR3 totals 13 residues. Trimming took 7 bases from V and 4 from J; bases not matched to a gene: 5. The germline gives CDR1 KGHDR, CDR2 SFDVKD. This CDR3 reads CATRGGGGTEAFF. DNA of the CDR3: TGTGCCACCAGAGGGGGCGGTGGCACTGAAGCTTTCTTT.

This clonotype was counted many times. CDR3 in DNA: TGCGCCAGCAGCGTCCTAACTAGCGGGAGCTCCTACGAGCAGTACTTC. Residues: CASSVLTSGSSYEQYF. V and J are TRBV5-1 and TRBJ2-7; 11 positions agree with TRBD2. The CDR3 spans 16 residues. The V and J ends lost 4 bases and 0 bases, in that order; junction bases with no gene match: 6. The germline V gene encodes CDR1 SGHRS and CDR2 YFSETQ.

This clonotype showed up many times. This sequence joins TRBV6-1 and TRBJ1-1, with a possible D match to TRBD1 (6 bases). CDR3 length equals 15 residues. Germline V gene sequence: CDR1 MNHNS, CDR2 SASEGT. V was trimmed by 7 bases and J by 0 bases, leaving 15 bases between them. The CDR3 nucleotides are TGTGCCAGCAAATATTACAGGGAAATGAACACTGAAGCTTTCTTT. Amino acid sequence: CASKYYREMNTEAFF.

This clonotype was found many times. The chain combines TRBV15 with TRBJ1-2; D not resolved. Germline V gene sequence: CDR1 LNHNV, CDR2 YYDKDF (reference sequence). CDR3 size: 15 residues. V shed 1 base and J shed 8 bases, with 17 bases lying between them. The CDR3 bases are TGTGCCACCAGCAGAGTGGGAGGTCGAAGGAAGGGCTACACCTTC. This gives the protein CATSRVGGRRKGYTF.

The CDR3 reads CASSGGLAAYNEQFF. The CDR3 DNA is TGTGCCAGCAGCGGTGGACTAGCGGCTTACAATGAGCAGTTCTTC. V usage is TRBV11-3 and J usage is TRBJ2-1, with TRBD2 matching 10 bases. CDR1 is SGHNT, CDR2 YENEEA, per germline. With 5 bases clipped from V and 4 bases from J, the junction kept 5 bases outside the gene matches. CDR3 size: 15 residues.

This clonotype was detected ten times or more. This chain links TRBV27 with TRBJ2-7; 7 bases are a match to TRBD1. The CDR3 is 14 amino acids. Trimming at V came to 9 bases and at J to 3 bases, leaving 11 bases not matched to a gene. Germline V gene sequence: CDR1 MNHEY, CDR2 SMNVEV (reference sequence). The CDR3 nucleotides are TGTGCCAGTTCCGCAGGGGGTGAGAGCTACGAGCAGTACTTC. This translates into CASSAGGESYEQYF.

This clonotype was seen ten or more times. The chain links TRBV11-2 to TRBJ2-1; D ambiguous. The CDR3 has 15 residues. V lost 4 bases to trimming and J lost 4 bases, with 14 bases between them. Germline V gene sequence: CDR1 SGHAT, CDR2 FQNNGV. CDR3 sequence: CASSSPRLAYNEQFF. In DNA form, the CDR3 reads TGTGCCAGCAGCTCACCGAGACTGGCTTACAATGAGCAGTTCTTC.

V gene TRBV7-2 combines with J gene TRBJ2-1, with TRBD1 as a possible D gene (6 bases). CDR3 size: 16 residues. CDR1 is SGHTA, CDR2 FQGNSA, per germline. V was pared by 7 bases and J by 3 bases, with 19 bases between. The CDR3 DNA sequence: TGTGCCAGCACCCTTTTCGGGACACCAGACTACAATGAGCAGTTCTTC. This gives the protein CASTLFGTPDYNEQFF.

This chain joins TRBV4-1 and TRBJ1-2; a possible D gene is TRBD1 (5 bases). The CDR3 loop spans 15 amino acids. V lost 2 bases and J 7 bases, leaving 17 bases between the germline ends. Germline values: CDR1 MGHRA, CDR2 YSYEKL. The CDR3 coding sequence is TGCGCCAGCAGCCAAATGGGCCCGGGACTTGTTGGCTACACCTTC. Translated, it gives CASSQMGPGLVGYTF.

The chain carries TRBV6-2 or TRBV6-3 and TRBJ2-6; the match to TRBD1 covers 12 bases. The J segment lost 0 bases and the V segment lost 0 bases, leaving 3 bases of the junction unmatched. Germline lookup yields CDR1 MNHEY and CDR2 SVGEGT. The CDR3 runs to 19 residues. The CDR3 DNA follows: TGTGCCAGCAGTTACTCGAGGGACAGGGGGCTCTCTGGGGCCAACGTCCTGACTTTC. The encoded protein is CASSYSRDRGLSGANVLTF.

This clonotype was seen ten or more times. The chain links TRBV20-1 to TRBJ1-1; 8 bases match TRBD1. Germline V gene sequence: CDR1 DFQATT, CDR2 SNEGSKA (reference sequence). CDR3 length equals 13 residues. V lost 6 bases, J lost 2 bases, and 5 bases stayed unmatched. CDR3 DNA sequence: TGCAGTGCCGAACAGGGGGGCAACACTGAAGCTTTCTTT. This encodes CSAEQGGNTEAFF.

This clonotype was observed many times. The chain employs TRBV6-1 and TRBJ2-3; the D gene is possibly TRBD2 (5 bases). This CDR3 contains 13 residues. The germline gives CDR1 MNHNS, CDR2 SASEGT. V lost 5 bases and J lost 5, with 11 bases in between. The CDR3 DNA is TGTGCCAGCAGTCTGGACGGGATAGATACGCAGTATTTT. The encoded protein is CASSLDGIDTQYF.

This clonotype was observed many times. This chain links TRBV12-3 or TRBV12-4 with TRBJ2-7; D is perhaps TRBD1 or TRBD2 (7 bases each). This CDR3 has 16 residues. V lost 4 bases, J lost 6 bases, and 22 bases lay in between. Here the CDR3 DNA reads TGTGCCAGCAGTTCCCTCGGGACAGCCTGGGGGGGCGAGCAGTACTTC. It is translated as CASSSLGTAWGGEQYF.

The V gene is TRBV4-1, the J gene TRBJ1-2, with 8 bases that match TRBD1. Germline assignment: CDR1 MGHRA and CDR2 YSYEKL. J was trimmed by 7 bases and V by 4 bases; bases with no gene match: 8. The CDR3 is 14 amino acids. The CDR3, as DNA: TGCGCCAGCAGCCGATCGACAGGGGTCGGTGGCTACACCTTC. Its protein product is CASSRSTGVGGYTF.

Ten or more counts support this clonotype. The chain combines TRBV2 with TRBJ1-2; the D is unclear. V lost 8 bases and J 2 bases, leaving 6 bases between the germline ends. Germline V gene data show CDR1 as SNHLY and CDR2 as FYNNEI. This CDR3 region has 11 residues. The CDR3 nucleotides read TGTGCCAGCGATCAGAACTATGGCTACACCTTC. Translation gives CASDQNYGYTF.

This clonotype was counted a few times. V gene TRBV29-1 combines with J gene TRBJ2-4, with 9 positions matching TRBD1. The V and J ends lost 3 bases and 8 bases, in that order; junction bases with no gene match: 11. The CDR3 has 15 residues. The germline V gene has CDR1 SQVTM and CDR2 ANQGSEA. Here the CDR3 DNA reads TGCAGCGTTGACGGGGGACAGGGCAGGAGGGACATTCAGTACTTC. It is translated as CSVDGGQGRRDIQYF.

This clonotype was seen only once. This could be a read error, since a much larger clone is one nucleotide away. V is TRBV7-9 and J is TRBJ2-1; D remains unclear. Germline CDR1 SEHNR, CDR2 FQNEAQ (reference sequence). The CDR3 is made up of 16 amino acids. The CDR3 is CASSLVPAPLGNGQFF. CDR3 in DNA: TGTGCCAGCAGCTTAGTTCCAGCGCCCCTGGGCAATGGGCAGTTCTTC.

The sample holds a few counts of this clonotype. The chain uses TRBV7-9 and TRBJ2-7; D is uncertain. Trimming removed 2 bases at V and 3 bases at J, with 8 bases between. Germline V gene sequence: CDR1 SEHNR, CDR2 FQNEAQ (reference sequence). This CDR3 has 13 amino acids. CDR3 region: CASSLQLNYEQYF. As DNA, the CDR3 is TGTGCCAGCAGCTTACAATTAAACTACGAGCAGTACTTC.

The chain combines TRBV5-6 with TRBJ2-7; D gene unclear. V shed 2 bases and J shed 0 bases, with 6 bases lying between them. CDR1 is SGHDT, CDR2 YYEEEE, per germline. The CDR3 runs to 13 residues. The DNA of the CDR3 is TGTGCCAGCAGCTTCCCCAACTCCTACGAGCAGTACTTC. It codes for CASSFPNSYEQYF. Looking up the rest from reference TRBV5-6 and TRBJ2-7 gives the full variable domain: DAGVTQSPTHLIKTRGQQVTLRCSPKSGHDTVSWYQQALGQGPQFIFQYYEEEERQRGNFPDRFSGHQFPNYSSELNVNALLLGDSALYLCASSFPNSYEQYFGPGTRLTVT.